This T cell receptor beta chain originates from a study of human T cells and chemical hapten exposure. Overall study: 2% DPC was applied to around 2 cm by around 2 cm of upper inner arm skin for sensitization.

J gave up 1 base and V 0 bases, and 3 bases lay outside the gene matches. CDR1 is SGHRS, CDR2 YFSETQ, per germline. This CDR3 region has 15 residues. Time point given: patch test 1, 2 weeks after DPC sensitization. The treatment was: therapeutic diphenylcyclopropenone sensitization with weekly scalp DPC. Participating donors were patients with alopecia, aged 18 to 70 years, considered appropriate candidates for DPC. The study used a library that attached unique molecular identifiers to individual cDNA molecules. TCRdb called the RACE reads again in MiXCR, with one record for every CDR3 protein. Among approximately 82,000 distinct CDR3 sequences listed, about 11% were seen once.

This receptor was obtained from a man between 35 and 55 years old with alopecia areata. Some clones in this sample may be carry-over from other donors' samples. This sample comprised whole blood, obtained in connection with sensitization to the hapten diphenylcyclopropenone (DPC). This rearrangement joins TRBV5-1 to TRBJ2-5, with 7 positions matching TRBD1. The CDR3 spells CASSLDPGGQETQYF. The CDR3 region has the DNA TGCGCCAGCAGCTTGGACCCAGGGGGCCAAGAGACCCAGTACTTC.